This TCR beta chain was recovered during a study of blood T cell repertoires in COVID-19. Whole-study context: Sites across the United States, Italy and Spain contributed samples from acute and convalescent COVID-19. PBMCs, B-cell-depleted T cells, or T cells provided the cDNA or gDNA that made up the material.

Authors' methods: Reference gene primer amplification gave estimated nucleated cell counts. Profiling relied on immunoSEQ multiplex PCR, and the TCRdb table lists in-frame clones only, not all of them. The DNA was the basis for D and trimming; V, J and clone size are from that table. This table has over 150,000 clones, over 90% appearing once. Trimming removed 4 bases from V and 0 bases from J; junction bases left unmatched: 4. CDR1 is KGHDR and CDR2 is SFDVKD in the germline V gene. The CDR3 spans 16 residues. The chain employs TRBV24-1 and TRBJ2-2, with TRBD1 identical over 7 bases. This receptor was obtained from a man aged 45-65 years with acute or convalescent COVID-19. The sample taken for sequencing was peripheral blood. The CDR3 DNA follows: TGTGCCACCAGTGACCCCGGACAGGCGAACACCGGGGAGCTGTTTTTT. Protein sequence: CATSDPGQANTGELFF.